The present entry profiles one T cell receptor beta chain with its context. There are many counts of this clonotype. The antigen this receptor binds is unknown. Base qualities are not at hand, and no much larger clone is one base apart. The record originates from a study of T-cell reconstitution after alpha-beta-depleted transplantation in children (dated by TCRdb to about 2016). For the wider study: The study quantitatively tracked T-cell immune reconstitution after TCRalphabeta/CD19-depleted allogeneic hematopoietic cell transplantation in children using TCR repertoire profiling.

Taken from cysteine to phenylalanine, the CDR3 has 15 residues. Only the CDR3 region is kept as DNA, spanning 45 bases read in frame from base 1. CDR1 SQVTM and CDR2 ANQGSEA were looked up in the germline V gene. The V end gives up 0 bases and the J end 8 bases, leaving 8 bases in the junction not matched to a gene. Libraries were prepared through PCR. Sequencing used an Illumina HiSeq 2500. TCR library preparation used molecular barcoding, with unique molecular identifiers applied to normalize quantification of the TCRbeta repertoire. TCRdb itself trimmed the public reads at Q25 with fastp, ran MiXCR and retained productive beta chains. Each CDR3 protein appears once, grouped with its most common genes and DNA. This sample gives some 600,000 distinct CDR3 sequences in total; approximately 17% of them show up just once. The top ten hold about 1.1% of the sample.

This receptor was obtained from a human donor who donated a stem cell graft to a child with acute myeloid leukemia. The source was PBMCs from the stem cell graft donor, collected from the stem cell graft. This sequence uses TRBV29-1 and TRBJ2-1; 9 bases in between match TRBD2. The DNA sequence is TGCAGCGTTGAAGATGGAGGTAGCGGGGGCTATGAGCAGTTCTTC. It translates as CSVEDGGSGGYEQFF.